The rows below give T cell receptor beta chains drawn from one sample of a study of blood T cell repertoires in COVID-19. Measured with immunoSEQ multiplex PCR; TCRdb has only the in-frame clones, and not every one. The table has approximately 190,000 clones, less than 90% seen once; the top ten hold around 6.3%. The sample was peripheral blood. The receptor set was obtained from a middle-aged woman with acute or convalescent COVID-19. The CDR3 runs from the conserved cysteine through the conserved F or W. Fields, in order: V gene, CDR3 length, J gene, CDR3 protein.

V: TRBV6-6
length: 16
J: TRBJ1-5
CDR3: CASSYSGGQGNQPQHF

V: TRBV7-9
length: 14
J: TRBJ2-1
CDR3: CASAKAGVDNEQFF

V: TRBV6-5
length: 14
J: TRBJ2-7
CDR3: CASAGTPQSYEQYF

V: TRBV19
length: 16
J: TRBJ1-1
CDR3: CASSIGAGGWNTEAFF

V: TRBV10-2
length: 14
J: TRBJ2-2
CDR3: CAAQRGANTGELFF

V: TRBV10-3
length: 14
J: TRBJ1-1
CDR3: CAIRPRSTNTEAFF

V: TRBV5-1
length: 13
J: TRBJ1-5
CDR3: CASSLDGNQPQHF

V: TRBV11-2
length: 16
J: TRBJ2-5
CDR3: CASSLGAGGPKETQYF

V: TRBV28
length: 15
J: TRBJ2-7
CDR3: CASSFLMAPSYEQYF

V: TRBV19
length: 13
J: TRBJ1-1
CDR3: CASSKSGNTEAFF

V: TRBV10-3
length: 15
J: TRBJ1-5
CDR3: CAIGATPDSNQPQHF

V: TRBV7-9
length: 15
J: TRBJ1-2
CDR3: CASSLGTGSNYGYTF

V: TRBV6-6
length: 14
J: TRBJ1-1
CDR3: CASSYSSQVYEAFF

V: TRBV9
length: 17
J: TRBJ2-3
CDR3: CASSGGASGLLTDTQYF

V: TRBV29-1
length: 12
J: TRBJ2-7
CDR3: CSVGTGAWEQYF

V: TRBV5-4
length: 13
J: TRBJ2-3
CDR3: CASSSVLTDTQYF

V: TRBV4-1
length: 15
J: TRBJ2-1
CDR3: CASSQEGSGRNEQFF

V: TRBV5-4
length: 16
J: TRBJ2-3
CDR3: CASSWGLAGSTDTQYF

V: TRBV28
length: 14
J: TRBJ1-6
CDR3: CASSFLTGGTPLHF

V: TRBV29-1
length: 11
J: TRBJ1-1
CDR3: CSVEANTEAFF

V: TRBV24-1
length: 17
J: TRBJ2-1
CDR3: CATSDFLTSGSFNEQFF

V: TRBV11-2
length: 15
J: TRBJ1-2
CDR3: CASSLEPGTVSGYTF

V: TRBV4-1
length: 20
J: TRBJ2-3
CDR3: CASSYSGTGAQVGMTDTQYF

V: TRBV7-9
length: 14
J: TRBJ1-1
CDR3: CASSSPRDYTEAFF

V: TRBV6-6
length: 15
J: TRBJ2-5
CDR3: CASRDDRGPPETQYF

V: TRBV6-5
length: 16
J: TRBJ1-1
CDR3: CASSYSPTGLNTEAFF

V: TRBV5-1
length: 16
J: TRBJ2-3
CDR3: CASSSNLAGGTDTQYF

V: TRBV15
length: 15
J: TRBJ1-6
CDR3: CATSREGVGVSPLHF

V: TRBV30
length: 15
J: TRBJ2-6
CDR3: CAAGKSYSGANVLTF

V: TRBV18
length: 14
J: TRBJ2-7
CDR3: CASSPRDSSGEQYF

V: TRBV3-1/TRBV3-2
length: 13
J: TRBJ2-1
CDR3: CASTLMGKNEQFF

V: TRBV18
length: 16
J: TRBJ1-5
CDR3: CASSPDRGVSNQPQHF

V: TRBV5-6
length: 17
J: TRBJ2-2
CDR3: CASSLVGLAGEYGELFF

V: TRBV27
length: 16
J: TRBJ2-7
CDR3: CASSLSAGASSYEQYF

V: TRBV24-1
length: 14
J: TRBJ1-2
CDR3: CATSDSWDSYGYTF

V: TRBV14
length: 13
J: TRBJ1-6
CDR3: CASSQDSYSPLHF

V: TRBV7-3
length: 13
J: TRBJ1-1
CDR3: CASRGATNTEAFF

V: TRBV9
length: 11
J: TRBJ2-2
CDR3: CASSQAGELFF

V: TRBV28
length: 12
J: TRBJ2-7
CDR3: CASRSNVYEQYF

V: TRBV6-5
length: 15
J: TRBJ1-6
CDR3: CASSYSGTGVSPLHF

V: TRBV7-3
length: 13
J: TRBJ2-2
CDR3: CASSLSSPGELFF

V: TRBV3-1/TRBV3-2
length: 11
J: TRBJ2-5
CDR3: CASSLRESQYF

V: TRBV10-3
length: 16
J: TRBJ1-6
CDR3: CAISPGLGGNNSPLHF

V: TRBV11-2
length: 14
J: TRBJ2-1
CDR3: CASSLRLFHNEQFF

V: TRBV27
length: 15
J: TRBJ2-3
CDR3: CASSSAAATSGSLYF

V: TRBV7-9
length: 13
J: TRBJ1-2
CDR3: CASSLGQGGGYTF

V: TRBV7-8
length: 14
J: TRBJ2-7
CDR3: CASSPLQGAYEQYF

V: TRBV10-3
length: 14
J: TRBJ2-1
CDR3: CAISPPGERYEQFF

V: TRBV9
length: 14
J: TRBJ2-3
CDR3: CASSVGDLHDTQYF

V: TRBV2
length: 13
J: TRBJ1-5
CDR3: CASKVRDNQPQHF

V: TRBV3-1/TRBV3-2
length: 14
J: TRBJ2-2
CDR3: CASSQGGSTGELFF

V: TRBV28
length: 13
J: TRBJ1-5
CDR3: CASSPRQGKPQHF

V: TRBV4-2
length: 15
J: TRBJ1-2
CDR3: CASSVNGGGGDGYTF

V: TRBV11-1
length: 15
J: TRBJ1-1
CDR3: CASSFSGLQNTEAFF

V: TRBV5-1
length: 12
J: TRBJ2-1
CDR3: CASRTQYNEQFF

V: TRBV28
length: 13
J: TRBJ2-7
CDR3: CASSITGGYEQYF

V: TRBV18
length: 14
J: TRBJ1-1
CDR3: CASSPQAGNTEAFF